This T cell receptor beta chain was identified in a study of T-cell memory formation after mild COVID-19. Points from the study as a whole: Clones contracting over day 15 to 85 were CD4/CD8 balanced, with later expanders leaning CD4+. Clones that contracted clustered mainly in CM and EM if CD4+ and in EMRA if CD8+. In pre-infection memory, a portion of responding clones appeared, which suggested that cross-reactive memory joined. The second-wave clones peaking on day 37 were not confirmed as SARS-CoV-2-specific.

MiXCR was run by TCRdb on the 5' RACE reads, yielding one entry per CDR3 protein. The table shows about 360,000 distinct CDR3 sequences, with approximately 12% occurring only once. This clonotype was recorded many times. Its antigen is still unknown. The sequenced sample was PBMCs or a T cell subset sorted from them (not recorded which). The source of this sequence is a man younger than 35 who had mild COVID-19 (a few samples of this study predate the infection). Cell type and time point are not known.

The CDR3 bases are TGTGCCAGCAGCCATGCCTTGTTCAGAGGTGAAGCTTTCTTT. This translates into CASSHALFRGEAFF. This sequence joins TRBV6-2 or TRBV6-3 and TRBJ1-1; no reliable D call. Between the trimmed V and J ends, which lost 6 bases and 7 bases, there was a span of 18 bases. Looked up from germline, CDR1 is MNHEY and CDR2 is SVGEGT. The CDR3 sequence is 14 residues long.